This TCR beta chain derives from a study of graft-versus-host responses after intestinal transplantation. Worth noting for this clone: Its antigen is unknown.

Only in-frame clones appear in the TCRdb table, and some are missing; sequencing was by immunoSEQ multiplex PCR. The data contain fewer than 95,000 clones, roughly 90% of them seen just once; the ten biggest clones take up around 0.38%. This TCR derives from a human donor who was the organ donor for an intestinal transplant. The specimen was unstimulated CD8+ T cells sorted from spleen or lymph node cells, collected before transplant.

CDR3 DNA: TGTGCCAGCAGCTTAGCCGCGACTTCCTTTAATGAGCAGTTCTTC. Translating gives CASSLAATSFNEQFF. V usage is TRBV7-8 and J usage is TRBJ2-1; D is ambiguous. Trimming left V 0 bases short and J 7 bases short, with 13 bases between. This CDR3 comprises 15 residues. Germline V CDR1 and CDR2: SGHVS, FQNEAQ.